What follows are 27 T cell receptor beta chains derived from one specimen sequenced in a study of blood T cell repertoires in COVID-19. The protocol was immunoSEQ multiplex PCR, while the TCRdb copy is restricted to in-frame clones and leaves out a portion. The table shows around 340,000 clones, with almost 90% occurring only once. Material: PBMCs or T cells enriched from blood (not recorded which). The receptors here all came from a woman aged 25 to 45 who had been exposed to COVID-19.

V is TRBV7-9 and J is TRBJ2-7; possible D gene TRBD2, 6 bases. Trimming left V 5 bases short and J 3 bases short, with 20 bases between. This CDR3 has 16 residues. Germline V gene lookup returns CDR1 SEHNR and CDR2 FQNEAQ (reference sequence). The CDR3 DNA reads as TGTGCCAGCAGCCCCCCGGGACTGAAAAAGGTCTACGAGCAGTACTTC. Amino acid sequence: CASSPPGLKKVYEQYF.

This clone has ten or more counts. The J gene is TRBJ1-2, the V gene TRBV4-2; the D is unclear. CDR1 LGHNA and CDR2 YNFKEQ come from the germline V gene. Trimming removed 4 bases from V and 0 bases from J, with 6 bases in between. The CDR3 spans 13 residues. CDR3 in amino acids: CASSLGTNYGYTF. For the CDR3, the DNA is TGTGCCAGCAGCCTCGGGACTAACTATGGCTACACCTTC.

This clone was seen a single time. The rearrangement joins TRBV3-1 (or the pseudogene TRBV3-2) to TRBJ2-1; 12 bases agree with TRBD2. Germline V gene data show CDR1 as LGHDT and CDR2 as YNNKEL (reference sequence). Unmatched junction bases numbered 20, after V lost 5 bases and J lost 15 bases. The CDR3 has 17 residues. CDR3 in DNA: TGTGCCAGCAGCTCAAGCCCAAGACTAGCGGGAGCCGCCGCCCCGTTCTTC. Translating gives CASSSSPRLAGAAAPFF.

The chain employs TRBV5-1 and TRBJ2-7, with 7 positions matching TRBD2. The V segment lost 0 bases and the J segment 2 bases; nucleotides outside the gene matches: 8. Germline V lookup: CDR1 SGHRS, CDR2 YFSETQ. The length of the CDR3 is 16 residues. CDR3 sequence: CASSLAPLSGTYEQYF. The CDR3 coding sequence is TGCGCCAGCAGCTTGGCCCCACTAAGCGGGACCTACGAGCAGTACTTC.

The chain links TRBV5-4 to TRBJ2-2; the D gene is possibly TRBD2 (5 bases). Germline CDR1 and CDR2: SGHNT and YYREEE (reference sequence). V was pared by 0 bases and J by 9 bases, with 15 bases between. This CDR3 comprises 15 residues. The CDR3 here is CASSLGWAGERELFF. DNA of the CDR3: TGTGCCAGCAGCTTGGGGTGGGCCGGGGAAAGGGAGCTGTTTTTT.

This clone occurred a few times. This rearrangement joins TRBV4-1 to TRBJ1-5; the D is unclear. V gave up 4 bases and J gave up 4 bases, with 11 bases separating them. This CDR3 region has 14 residues. Germline CDR1 is MGHRA and CDR2 is YSYEKL. The CDR3 sequence is CASSPSEGNQPQHF. Written as DNA, the CDR3 is TGCGCCAGCAGCCCGAGCGAGGGAAATCAGCCCCAGCATTTT.

This sequence joins TRBV13 and TRBJ1-2, with 8 bases fitting TRBD1. The CDR3 is 15 amino acids. The V and J ends lost 2 bases and 7 bases, in that order; junction bases with no gene match: 9. CDR1 is PRHDT, CDR2 FYEKMQ, per germline (reference sequence). The CDR3 bases are TGTGCCAGCAGCTTATCAGGACAGGGAATGGGTGGCTACACCTTC. Protein product: CASSLSGQGMGGYTF. The variable domain in full, completed from reference TRBV13 and TRBJ1-2, reads AAGVIQSPRHLIKEKRETATLKCYPIPRHDTVYWYQQGPGQDPQFLISFYEKMQSDKGSIPDRFSAQQFSDYHSELNMSSLELGDSALYFCASSLSGQGMGGYTFGSGTRLTVV.

The chain is built from TRBV10-3 and TRBJ1-1; TRBD1 agrees at 7 bases. V shed 2 bases, J shed 1 base, and the junction held 7 bases outside the gene matches. This CDR3 region has 16 residues. The V gene's germline CDR1 is ENHRY and CDR2 SYGVKD. The CDR3 here is CAISEGGTVANTEAFF. DNA for the CDR3: TGTGCCATCAGTGAGGGTGGGACAGTAGCGAACACTGAAGCTTTCTTT.

The V gene is TRBV3-1 (or the pseudogene TRBV3-2), the J gene TRBJ2-1, with a possible D match to TRBD2 (5 bases). The V end lost 3 bases, the J end lost 3 bases, and 12 bases lay between the germline ends. The CDR3 runs to 15 residues. Per germline, CDR1 LGHDT and CDR2 YNNKEL (reference sequence). The CDR3 spells CASSQGGSGYNEQFF. The DNA of the CDR3 is TGTGCCAGCAGCCAGGGTGGGAGCGGCTACAATGAGCAGTTCTTC.

The CDR3 here is CASATGEGLNIQYF. CDR3 coding DNA: TGTGCCAGCGCGACGGGGGAGGGCCTAAACATTCAGTACTTC. This chain connects TRBV7-9 to TRBJ2-4, with 7 bases aligning to TRBD2. With 8 bases clipped from V and 6 bases from J, the junction kept 10 bases outside the gene matches. In germline, CDR1 is SEHNR, CDR2 FQNEAQ (reference sequence). There are 14 residues in the CDR3.

The chain joins TRBV18 to TRBJ2-7, with a tentative D call TRBD2 (6 bases). Trimming cost V 0 bases and J 5 bases, with 11 bases left between them. CDR1 and CDR2 (germline): KGHSH, LQKENI. This CDR3 is 14 amino acids long. The CDR3 region is CASSPPAGSNEQYF. CDR3 nucleotides: TGTGCCAGCTCACCACCGGCCGGGAGTAACGAGCAGTACTTC.

The genes are TRBV6-5 and TRBJ1-2; perhaps TRBD1 as D (5 bases). Looked up from germline, CDR1 is MNHEY and CDR2 is SVGAGI. This CDR3 is built from 15 residues. Between the trimmed V and J ends, which lost 6 bases and 2 bases, there was a span of 16 bases. The DNA for the CDR3 is TGTGCCAGCAGCGGGGGGTGGGACGGGAACTATGGCTACACCTTC. As protein: CASSGGWDGNYGYTF.

This chain uses TRBV6-2 or TRBV6-3 with TRBJ2-3; TRBD2 agrees at 10 bases. Trimming removed 2 bases from V and 5 bases from J; junction bases left unmatched: 10. Looked up from germline, CDR1 is MNHEY and CDR2 is SVGEGT. The CDR3 consists of 17 residues. CDR3 loop: CASSYLFSSGGGDTQYF. In DNA form, the CDR3 reads TGTGCCAGCAGTTACCTGTTTTCTAGCGGGGGTGGAGATACGCAGTATTTT.

V is TRBV5-1 and J is TRBJ2-4; possible D gene TRBD1, 5 bases. CDR1 SGHRS and CDR2 YFSETQ come from the germline V gene. This CDR3 comprises 14 residues. The germline V and J ends were trimmed by 0 bases and 6 bases, with 10 bases remaining between them. This CDR3 is CASSLGGSLNIQYF. The CDR3 DNA reads TGCGCCAGCAGCTTGGGGGGCAGTTTAAACATTCAGTACTTC.

The V and J genes are TRBV9 and TRBJ1-1, with D possibly matching TRBD1 (6 bases). The CDR3 is 13 amino acids. Trimming removed 3 bases at V and 5 bases at J, with 11 bases between. CDR1 is SGDLS and CDR2 is YYNGEE in the germline V gene. CDR3 sequence: CASSAGRGTEAFF. In nucleotides, the CDR3 is TGTGCCAGCAGCGCGGGTAGGGGGACTGAAGCTTTCTTT.

The CDR3 here is CASSFPGGQGYSPLHF. For the CDR3, the DNA is TGTGCCAGCAGCTTCCCAGGGGGGCAGGGTTATTCACCCCTCCACTTT. V is TRBV7-8 and J is TRBJ1-6; 7 nucleotides match TRBD1. V lost 3 bases to trimming and J lost 8 bases; unmatched junction nucleotides: 10. CDR1 SGHVS and CDR2 FQNEAQ come from the germline V gene. CDR3 length: 16 residues.

The genes are TRBV9 and TRBJ2-1; no reliable D call. CDR3 length equals 13 residues. V was trimmed by 2 bases and J by 10 bases, leaving 13 bases between them. Looked up from germline, CDR1 is SGDLS and CDR2 is YYNGEE. CDR3 sequence (DNA): TGTGCCAGCAGCGTTGCAGACACGCTAGAGCAGTTCTTC. It codes for CASSVADTLEQFF.

The V and J genes are TRBV6-5 and TRBJ1-1, with D maybe TRBD1 (5 bases). The CDR3 contains 13 residues. Trimming removed 7 bases at V and 4 bases at J, with 13 bases between. The germline V gene encodes CDR1 MNHEY and CDR2 SVGAGI. As DNA, the CDR3 is TGTGCCAGCACTACCGGGACTACCACTGAAGCTTTCTTT. The encoded protein is CASTTGTTTEAFF.

This chain uses TRBV23-1 with TRBJ1-3; 8 nucleotides agree with TRBD1. TRBV23-1 is reported as an ORF; its role is uncertain. CDR3 length equals 16 residues. The V segment lost 3 bases and the J segment 5 bases; nucleotides outside the gene matches: 9. CDR3 sequence: CASSHLARTGRNTIYF. DNA for the CDR3: TGCGCCAGCAGTCATCTAGCCCGGACAGGGAGAAACACCATATATTTT.

The rearrangement joins TRBV28 to TRBJ1-2; TRBD1 agrees at 7 bases. V dropped 8 bases and J dropped 7; count of bases not matched to a gene: 10. The CDR3 extends over 13 amino acids. CDR1 is MDHEN, CDR2 SYDVKM, per germline. CDR3 DNA: TGTGCCAGCTTTGAGGGGGCGCGTGTTGGCTACACCTTC. Translated, it gives CASFEGARVGYTF.

This clone showed up just once. V usage is TRBV11-2 and J usage is TRBJ1-3; D unclear. The length of the CDR3 is 12 residues. V lost 5 bases and J 8 bases, leaving 10 bases between the germline ends. Germline CDR1 is SGHAT and CDR2 is FQNNGV. CDR3 in DNA: TGTGCCAGCAGCCTAAACGGGTACACCATATATTTT. Translating it yields CASSLNGYTIYF.

J is TRBJ1-2 and V is TRBV6-5; weak D call: TRBD1 (5 bases). The CDR3 is 13 amino acids. Germline CDR1 and CDR2: MNHEY and SVGAGI. V dropped 4 bases and J dropped 6 bases, with 12 bases sitting between them. CDR3 protein: CASSFQGFNGYTF. The CDR3 coding sequence is TGTGCCAGCAGTTTCCAGGGCTTTAATGGCTACACCTTC.

The chain recombines TRBV10-3 with TRBJ2-1, with 10 bases lining up with TRBD2. In germline, CDR1 is ENHRY, CDR2 SYGVKD. This CDR3 spans 17 amino acids. With 1 base clipped from V and 9 bases from J, the junction kept 12 bases outside the gene matches. CDR3 residues: CAISEYPAGGRRTEQFF. DNA for the CDR3: TGTGCCATCAGTGAGTACCCAGCGGGAGGGCGAAGGACTGAGCAGTTCTTC.

The chain employs TRBV28 and TRBJ1-2, with a tentative D call TRBD1 (6 bases). The ends were cut back, 2 bases at V and 1 base at J, with 11 bases in the middle. CDR3 length: 15 amino acids. CDR1 MDHEN and CDR2 SYDVKM come from the germline V gene. The CDR3 sequence: CASSLGGGGNYGYTF. Here the CDR3 DNA reads TGTGCCAGCAGTTTAGGGGGGGGCGGTAACTATGGCTACACCTTC.

About this clone itself: At one of its ends the junction is not consistent with the germline gene, which may arise from a read error. The rearrangement joins TRBV18 to TRBJ1-4; TRBD1 agrees at 7 bases. This CDR3 spans 15 amino acids. Germline V gene sequence: CDR1 KGHSH, CDR2 LQKENI. CDR3 nucleotide sequence: TGTGCCAGCTCCCCACAGGGGTTGACGGGTGAAAAACTGTTTTTT. Residues: CASSPQGLTGEKLFF.

The V and J genes are TRBV19 and TRBJ1-2; the D gene is possibly TRBD1 (5 bases). The germline V and J ends were trimmed by 9 bases and 1 base, with 21 bases remaining between them. CDR3 length: 16 amino acids. Germline CDR1 reads LNHDA; CDR2 reads SQIVND (reference sequence). In DNA form, the CDR3 reads TGTGCCAGCACCCGCGGGGGGGGATCGTTTAACTATGGCTACACCTTC. This sequence encodes CASTRGGGSFNYGYTF.

The V and J genes are TRBV5-1 and TRBJ2-7; D uncertain. This CDR3 comprises 13 residues. Per germline, CDR1 SGHRS and CDR2 YFSETQ. Trimming removed 0 bases from V and 9 bases from J, with 13 bases in between. CDR3 sequence reads: CASSLGAPSGQYF. DNA of the CDR3: TGCGCCAGCAGCTTGGGGGCCCCCTCCGGGCAGTACTTC.